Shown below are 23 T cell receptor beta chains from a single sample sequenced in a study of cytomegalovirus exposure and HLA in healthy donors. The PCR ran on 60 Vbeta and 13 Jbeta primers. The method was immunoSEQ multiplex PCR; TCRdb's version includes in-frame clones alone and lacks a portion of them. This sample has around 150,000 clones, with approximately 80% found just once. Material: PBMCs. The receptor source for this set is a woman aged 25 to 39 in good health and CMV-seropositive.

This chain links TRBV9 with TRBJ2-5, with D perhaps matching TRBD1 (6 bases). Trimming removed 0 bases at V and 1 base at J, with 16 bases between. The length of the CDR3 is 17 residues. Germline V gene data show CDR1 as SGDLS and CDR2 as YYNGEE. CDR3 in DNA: TGTGCCAGCAGCGTAGGGTTCGAGGGGGAACTCCAAGAGACCCAGTACTTC. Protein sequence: CASSVGFEGELQETQYF.

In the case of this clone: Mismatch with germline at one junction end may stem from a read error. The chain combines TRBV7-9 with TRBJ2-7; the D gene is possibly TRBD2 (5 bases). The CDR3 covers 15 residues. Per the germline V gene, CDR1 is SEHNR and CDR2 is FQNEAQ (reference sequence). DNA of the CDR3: TGTTCCAGCAGCTTAGTTGGGAGATCTACCTACGAGCAGTACTTC. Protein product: CSSSLVGRSTYEQYF. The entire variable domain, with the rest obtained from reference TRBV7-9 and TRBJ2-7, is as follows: DTGVSQNPRHKITKRGQNVTFRCDPISEHNRLYWYRQTLGQGPEFLTYFQNEAQLEKSRLLSDRFSAERPKGSFSTLEIQRTEQGDSAMYLCSSSLVGRSTYEQYFGPGTRLTVT.

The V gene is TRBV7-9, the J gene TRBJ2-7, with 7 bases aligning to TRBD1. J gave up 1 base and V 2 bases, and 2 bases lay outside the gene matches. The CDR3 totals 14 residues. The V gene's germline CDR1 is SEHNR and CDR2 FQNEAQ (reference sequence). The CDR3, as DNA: TGTGCCAGCAGCTTACCGGGACAGTCCTACGAGCAGTACTTC. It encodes CASSLPGQSYEQYF.

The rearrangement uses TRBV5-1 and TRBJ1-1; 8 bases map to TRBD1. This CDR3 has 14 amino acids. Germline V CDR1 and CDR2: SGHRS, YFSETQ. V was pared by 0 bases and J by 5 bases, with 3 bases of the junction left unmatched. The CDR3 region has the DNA TGCGCCAGCAGCTTGGGGACAGGGAGGACTGAAGCTTTCTTT. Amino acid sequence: CASSLGTGRTEAFF.

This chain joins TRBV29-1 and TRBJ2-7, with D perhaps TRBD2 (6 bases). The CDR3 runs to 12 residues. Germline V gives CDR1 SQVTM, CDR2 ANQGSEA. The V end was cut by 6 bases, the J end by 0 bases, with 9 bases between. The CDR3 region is CSVEEGSYEQYF. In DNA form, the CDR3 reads TGCAGCGTGGAGGAGGGCTCCTACGAGCAGTACTTC.

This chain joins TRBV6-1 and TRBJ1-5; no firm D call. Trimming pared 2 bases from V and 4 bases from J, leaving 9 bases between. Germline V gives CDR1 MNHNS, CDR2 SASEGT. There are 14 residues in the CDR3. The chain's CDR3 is CASSEFQKNQPQHF. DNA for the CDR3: TGTGCCAGCAGTGAATTCCAGAAAAATCAGCCCCAGCATTTT.

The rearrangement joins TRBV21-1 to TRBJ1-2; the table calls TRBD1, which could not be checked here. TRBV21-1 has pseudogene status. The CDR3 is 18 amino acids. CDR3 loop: CASSKKESGQPICYGYTF. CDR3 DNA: TGTGCCAGCAGCAAAAAGGAGTCCGGACAGCCTATTTGCTATGGCTACACCTTC.

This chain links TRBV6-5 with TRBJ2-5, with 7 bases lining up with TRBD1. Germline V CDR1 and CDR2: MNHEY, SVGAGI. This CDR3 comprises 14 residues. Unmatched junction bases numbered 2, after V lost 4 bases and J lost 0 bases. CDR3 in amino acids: CASSWGQYQETQYF. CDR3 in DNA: TGTGCCAGCAGTTGGGGACAGTACCAAGAGACCCAGTACTTC.

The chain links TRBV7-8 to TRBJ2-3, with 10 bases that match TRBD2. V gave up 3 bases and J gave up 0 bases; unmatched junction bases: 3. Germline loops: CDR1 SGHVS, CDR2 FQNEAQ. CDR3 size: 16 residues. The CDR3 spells CASSFQLAGSTDTQYF. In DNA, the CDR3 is TGTGCCAGCAGCTTCCAACTAGCGGGGAGCACAGATACGCAGTATTTT.

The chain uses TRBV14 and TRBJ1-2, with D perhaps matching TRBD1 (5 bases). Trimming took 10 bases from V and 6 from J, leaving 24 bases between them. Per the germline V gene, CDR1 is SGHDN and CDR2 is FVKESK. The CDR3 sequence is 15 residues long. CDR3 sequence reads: CATKGWGTGDDGYTF. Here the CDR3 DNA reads TGTGCCACCAAAGGTTGGGGAACAGGAGATGATGGCTACACCTTC.

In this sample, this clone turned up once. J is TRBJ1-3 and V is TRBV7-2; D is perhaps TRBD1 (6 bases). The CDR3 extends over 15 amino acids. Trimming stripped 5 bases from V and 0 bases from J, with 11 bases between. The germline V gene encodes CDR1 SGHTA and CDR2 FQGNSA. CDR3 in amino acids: CASSQQGNSGNTIYF. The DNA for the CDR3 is TGTGCCAGCAGCCAGCAGGGGAACTCTGGAAACACCATATATTTT.

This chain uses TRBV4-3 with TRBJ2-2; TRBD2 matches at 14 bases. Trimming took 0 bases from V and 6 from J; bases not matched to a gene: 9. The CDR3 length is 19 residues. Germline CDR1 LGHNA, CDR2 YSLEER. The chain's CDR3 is CASSQDLTSGGALAGELFF. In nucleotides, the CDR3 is TGCGCCAGCAGCCAAGATCTGACTAGCGGGGGGGCTCTTGCCGGGGAGCTGTTTTTT.

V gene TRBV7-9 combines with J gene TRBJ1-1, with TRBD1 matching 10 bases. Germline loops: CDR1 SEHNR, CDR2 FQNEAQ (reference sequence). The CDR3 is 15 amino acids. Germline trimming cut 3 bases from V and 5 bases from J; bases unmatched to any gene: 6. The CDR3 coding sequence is TGTGCCAGCAGCTTCCGACAGGGGGCGGAAACTGAAGCTTTCTTT. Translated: CASSFRQGAETEAFF.

The CDR3, as DNA: TGTGCCACCTTGGAGGCCCAGCATTTT. It codes for CATLEAQHF. The chain recombines TRBV10-3 with TRBJ1-5; D is undetermined. V shed 10 bases and J shed 11 bases, with 9 bases lying between them. Germline V gene sequence: CDR1 ENHRY, CDR2 SYGVKD. This CDR3 region has 9 residues.

CDR3 DNA sequence: TGTGCCAGCAGCGCCGATGACAGGGCCGACTATGGCTACACCTTC. As protein: CASSADDRADYGYTF. The V call is TRBV9, the J call TRBJ1-2, with 7 bases lining up with TRBD1. V was clipped by 3 bases and J by 3 bases; unmatched bases: 8. The length of the CDR3 is 15 residues. CDR1 is SGDLS, CDR2 YYNGEE, per germline.

For the CDR3, the DNA is TGCGCCAGCAGCCCCCGGGTGATCAATCAGCCCCAGCATTTT. It yields the protein CASSPRVINQPQHF. V is TRBV4-3 and J is TRBJ1-5; D is undetermined. Germline V CDR1 and CDR2: LGHNA, YSLEER. V was trimmed by 4 bases and J by 3 bases, leaving 10 bases between them. The CDR3 sequence is 14 residues long.

CDR3 nucleotides: TGTGCCAGCAGGGGTGGCAGGGGCTCTGGGGCCAACGTCCTGACTTTC. It yields the protein CASRGGRGSGANVLTF. The chain has TRBV2 and TRBJ2-6; perhaps TRBD1 as D (6 bases). The CDR3 contains 16 residues. Germline CDR1 reads SNHLY; CDR2 reads FYNNEI. V shed 6 bases and J shed 0 bases, with 12 bases lying between them.

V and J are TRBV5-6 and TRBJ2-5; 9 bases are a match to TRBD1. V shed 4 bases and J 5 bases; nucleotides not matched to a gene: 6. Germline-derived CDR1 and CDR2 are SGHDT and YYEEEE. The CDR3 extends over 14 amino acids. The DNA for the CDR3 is TGTGCCAGCAGCCGACAGGGGGTGAGGGAGACCCAGTACTTC. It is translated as CASSRQGVRETQYF. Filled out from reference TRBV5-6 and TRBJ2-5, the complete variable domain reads DAGVTQSPTHLIKTRGQQVTLRCSPKSGHDTVSWYQQALGQGPQFIFQYYEEEERQRGNFPDRFSGHQFPNYSSELNVNALLLGDSALYLCASSRQGVRETQYFGPGTRLLVL.

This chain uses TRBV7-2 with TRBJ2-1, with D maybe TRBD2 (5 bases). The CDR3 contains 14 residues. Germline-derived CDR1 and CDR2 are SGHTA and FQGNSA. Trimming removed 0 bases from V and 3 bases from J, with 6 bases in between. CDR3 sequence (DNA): TGTGCCAGCAGCTTAGCTCGGGGCTACAATGAGCAGTTCTTC. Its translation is CASSLARGYNEQFF.

The CDR3, as DNA: TGCGCCAGCAGCTCCCACCGGGACAGGCGAAATGAGCAGTTCTTC. This codes for CASSSHRDRRNEQFF. The chain carries TRBV4-1 and TRBJ2-1, with 8 positions matching TRBD1. Germline V gives CDR1 MGHRA, CDR2 YSYEKL. This CDR3 is 15 amino acids long. V gave up 5 bases and J gave up 7 bases; unmatched junction bases: 10.

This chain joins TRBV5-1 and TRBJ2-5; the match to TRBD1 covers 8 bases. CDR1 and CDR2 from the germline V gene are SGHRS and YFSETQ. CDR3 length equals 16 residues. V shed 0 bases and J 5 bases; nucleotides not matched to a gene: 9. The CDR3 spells CASSLGTGGRGETQYF. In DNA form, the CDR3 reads TGCGCCAGCAGCTTGGGAACAGGGGGACGAGGGGAGACCCAGTACTTC.

The chain's CDR3 is CASSPPGGTDKNIQYF. CDR3 nucleotides: TGTGCCAGCAGCCCCCCAGGGGGAACTGACAAAAACATTCAGTACTTC. The chain carries TRBV7-9 and TRBJ2-4, with 7 bases aligning to TRBD1. CDR3 length: 16 amino acids. V trimming: 5 bases; J trimming: 3 bases; junction bases outside the gene matches: 10. Germline V gives CDR1 SEHNR, CDR2 FQNEAQ (reference sequence).

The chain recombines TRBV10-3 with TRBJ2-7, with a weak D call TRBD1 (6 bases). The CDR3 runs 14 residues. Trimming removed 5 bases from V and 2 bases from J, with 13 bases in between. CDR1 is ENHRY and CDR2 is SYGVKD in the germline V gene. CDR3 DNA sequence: TGTGCCATCAGTACGAGAGGGGGACCCTACGAGCAGTACTTC. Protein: CAISTRGGPYEQYF.